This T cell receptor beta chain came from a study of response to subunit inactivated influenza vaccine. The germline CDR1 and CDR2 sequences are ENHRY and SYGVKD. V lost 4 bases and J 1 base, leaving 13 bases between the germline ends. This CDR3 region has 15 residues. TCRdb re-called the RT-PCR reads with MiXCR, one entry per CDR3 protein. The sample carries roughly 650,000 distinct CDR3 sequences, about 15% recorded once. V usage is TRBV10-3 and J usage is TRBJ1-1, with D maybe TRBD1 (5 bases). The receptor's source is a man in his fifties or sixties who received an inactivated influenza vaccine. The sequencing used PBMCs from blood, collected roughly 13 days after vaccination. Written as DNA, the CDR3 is TGTGCCATCAGTGGGCACCAGGGCTGGAACACTGAAGCTTTCTTT. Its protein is CAISGHQGWNTEAFF.